This T cell receptor beta chain was sequenced in a study of patients and donors after allogeneic stem cell transplantation (dated by TCRdb to about 2020). The library was prepared using RT-PCR. TCRdb names NextSeq 550 as the instrument used. TCRdb reworked the public reads: Q25 trimming with fastp, MiXCR clone assembly, productive beta chains retained. Identical CDR3 proteins give one entry, which carries the most common genes and DNA. This sample has fewer than 250,000 distinct CDR3 sequences in its table, and less than 15% of those were observed once. The ten most abundant clones make up 11% of the sample. This clonotype was seen a few times. The clone's antigen remains unknown. No much larger clone exists at a distance of one base, and base qualities are not known. CDR1 and CDR2 are read off the germline V gene (reference sequence) as LGHDT and YNNKEL. The cysteine opens and the phenylalanine closes a CDR3 of 14 amino acids. CDR3 DNA is the only sequence kept; it has 42 bases, read in frame from the first base. The germline ends are 12 bases apart after V is trimmed by 3 bases and J by 4 bases.

Recombination joined TRBV3-1 with TRBJ2-5; a tentative D match to TRBD1 spans 6 bases. Source material: blood, either unsorted or a sorted T cell fraction (not recorded which). The receptor's source is a human donor who was either an allogeneic HSCT recipient or a stem cell or donor lymphocyte infusion donor (not recorded which). It is not recorded whose cells these are; they may come from a transplant donor. The sequenced DNA: TGTGCCAGCAGCCAGAACAGGGTGGCAGAGACCCAGTACTTC. This codes for CASSQNRVAETQYF.